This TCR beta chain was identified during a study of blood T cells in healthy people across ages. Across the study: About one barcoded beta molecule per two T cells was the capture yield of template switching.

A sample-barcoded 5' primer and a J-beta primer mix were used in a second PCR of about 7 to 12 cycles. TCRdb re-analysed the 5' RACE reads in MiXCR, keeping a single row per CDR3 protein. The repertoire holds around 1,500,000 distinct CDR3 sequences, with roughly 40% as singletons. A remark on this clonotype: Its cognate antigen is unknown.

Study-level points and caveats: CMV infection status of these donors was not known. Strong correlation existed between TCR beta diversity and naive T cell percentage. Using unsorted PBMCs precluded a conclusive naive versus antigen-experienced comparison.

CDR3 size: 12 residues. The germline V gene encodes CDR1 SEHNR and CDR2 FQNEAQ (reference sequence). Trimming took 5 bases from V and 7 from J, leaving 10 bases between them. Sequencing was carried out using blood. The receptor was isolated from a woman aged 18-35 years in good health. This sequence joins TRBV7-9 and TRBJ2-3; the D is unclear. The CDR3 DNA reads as TGTGCCAGCAGCCTCCCCCTCAATACGCAGTATTTT. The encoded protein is CASSLPLNTQYF.